A single sample is the source of the 5 T cell receptor beta chains below, sequenced in a study of blood T cell repertoires in COVID-19. The data were produced by immunoSEQ multiplex PCR, yet TCRdb's version contains in-frame clones alone and is incomplete. The sample has over 130,000 clones, around nine tenths seen once; the top ten hold under 12%. The material sequenced was peripheral blood. The source is a man between 60 and 75 years old with active or convalescent COVID-19.

The genes are TRBV13 and TRBJ2-7, with 9 bases matching TRBD2. The V segment lost 5 bases and the J segment 9 bases; nucleotides outside the gene matches: 17. The CDR3 length is 16 residues. From germline, CDR1 is PRHDT and CDR2 FYEKMQ (reference sequence). DNA of the CDR3: TGTGCCAGCAGCCCCTTTTTGCTAGCGGGGAGTTACAGGCAGTACTTC. Amino acid sequence: CASSPFLLAGSYRQYF.

V usage is TRBV10-1 and J usage is TRBJ2-7, with 9 bases that match TRBD1. V was clipped by 3 bases and J by 6 bases; unmatched bases: 9. Germline CDR1 is WNHNN and CDR2 is SYGVQD (reference sequence). This CDR3 spans 15 amino acids. DNA of the CDR3: TGCGCCAGCAGTGAAAAGGAGACAGGGGGTTCCGAGCAGTACTTC. Translating it yields CASSEKETGGSEQYF.

This rearrangement joins TRBV27 to TRBJ2-3, with a possible D match to TRBD1 (6 bases). Germline loops: CDR1 MNHEY, CDR2 SMNVEV (reference sequence). V was trimmed by 10 bases and J by 1 base, leaving 24 bases between them. The CDR3 has 17 amino acids. CDR3 sequence reads: CATQLSFIGQRTDTQYF. The CDR3 DNA follows: TGTGCCACCCAACTGAGTTTTATTGGACAGCGCACAGATACGCAGTATTTT.

The chain uses TRBV11-2 and TRBJ2-7; D is possibly TRBD1 (6 bases). Germline lookup yields CDR1 SGHAT and CDR2 FQNNGV. The CDR3 runs 11 residues. The V gene lost 10 bases and the J gene lost 3 bases, with 10 bases spanning the gap. This chain's CDR3 is CATGQSYEQYF. CDR3 in DNA: TGTGCCACCGGACAGAGCTACGAGCAGTACTTC.

V usage is TRBV19 and J usage is TRBJ1-4; 8 nucleotides align to TRBD1. Trimming cost V 3 bases and J 8 bases; bases outside gene matches: 5. Germline V gene data show CDR1 as LNHDA and CDR2 as SQIVND (reference sequence). The CDR3 totals 14 residues. The CDR3 spells CASSIAGGREKLFF. CDR3 nucleotide sequence: TGTGCCAGTAGTATCGCAGGGGGCCGCGAAAAACTGTTTTTT. The full variable domain, completed using reference TRBV19 and TRBJ1-4, is DGGITQSPKYLFRKEGQNVTLSCEQNLNHDAMYWYRQDPGQGLRLIYYSQIVNDFQKGDIAEGYSVSREKKESFPLTVTSAQKNPTAFYLCASSIAGGREKLFFGSGTQLSVL.